Listed below are T cell receptor beta chains from one sample, sequenced in a study of CD8 T cells in ankylosing spondylitis. Via MiXCR, TCRdb re-called the 5' RACE reads, giving one row per CDR3 protein. The data show about 390,000 distinct CDR3 sequences, approximately 20% seen once. The sample was blood, either unsorted or a sorted T cell fraction (not recorded which). The origin of the receptors is a male donor with ankylosing spondylitis. Both conserved end residues are part of each CDR3. Clone size, where shown, is once, few, many, or a class for clones that have expanded.

v_call clone_size cdr3_aa
TRBV7-9 NA CASSHHTEYQETQYF
TRBV29-1 NA CSVQATEGSPLHF
TRBV4-2 NA CASSLVPRDSLYF
TRBV29-1 few CSVEGNSTDTQYF
TRBV12-3/TRBV12-4 few CASSSQGFRVEQYF
TRBV6-5 NA CASSNIYNYGYTF
TRBV11-3 few CASSEGTHVGDEQFF
TRBV5-1 few CASSLTGEDTQYF
TRBV12-3/TRBV12-4 few CASSFRGRQPQHF
TRBV7-7 few CASSSSGGDTQYF